One and the same sample provided the 31 T cell receptor beta chains below, sequenced in a study of OX40 agonist ivuxolimab in advanced cancers. Measured with immunoSEQ multiplex PCR; TCRdb has only the in-frame clones, and not every one. The sample records 55,000 to 75,000 clones, around 86% being singletons. The specimen was CD4+ or CD8+ T cells sorted from blood, collected in a trial of the OX40 agonist ivuxolimab. The receptor source for this set is an adult with an advanced solid tumor such as melanoma, head and neck, liver or kidney cancer.

The chain employs TRBV2 and TRBJ2-2; perhaps TRBD2 as D (7 bases). From germline, CDR1 is SNHLY and CDR2 FYNNEI. V was clipped by 6 bases and J by 4 bases, with 18 bases between them. The CDR3 spans 16 residues. CDR3 coding DNA: TGTGCCAGCAGCGAGGTTGGGGGGGCTGGCACCGGGGAGCTGTTTTTT. Translation: CASSEVGGAGTGELFF.

In the case of this clone: Its ends do not fully match the called genes, so a read error is possible. This chain links TRBV5-6 with TRBJ2-7; 11 bases map to TRBD1. In germline, CDR1 is SGHDT, CDR2 YYEEEE. The CDR3 length is 12 residues. The CDR3 DNA is TGTGCCAACCATGGACTCCGGGACAGGGGGGACTTC. This translates into CANHGLRDRGDF.

This chain uses TRBV7-9 with TRBJ1-1, with D hard to call. Trimming stripped 4 bases from V and 0 bases from J, with 12 bases between. Per the germline V gene, CDR1 is SEHNR and CDR2 is FQNEAQ (reference sequence). The CDR3 totals 15 residues. The CDR3 reads CASSSEAGMNTEAFF. The CDR3, as DNA: TGTGCCAGCAGCTCAGAAGCCGGAATGAACACTGAAGCTTTCTTT.

The chain is built from TRBV30 and TRBJ2-5; TRBD2 might be the D (6 bases). Trimming left V 3 bases short and J 4 bases short, with 24 bases between. CDR1 GTSNPN and CDR2 SVGIG come from the germline V gene (reference sequence). This CDR3 is built from 17 residues. CDR3 sequence (DNA): TGTGCCTGGAGCCCCACCGCTGGGGGGTGGTTTACAGAGACCCAGTACTTC. Amino acids: CAWSPTAGGWFTETQYF.

V gene TRBV6-6 combines with J gene TRBJ2-1, with 9 bases fitting TRBD2. The CDR3 length is 14 residues. V shed 8 bases and J 9 bases; nucleotides not matched to a gene: 11. Germline V gene lookup returns CDR1 MNHNY and CDR2 SVGAGI (reference sequence). The CDR3 is CASRPSGTSSEQFF. For the CDR3, the DNA is TGTGCCAGCCGCCCCTCCGGGACTAGCAGTGAGCAGTTCTTC.

This rearrangement joins TRBV6-6 to TRBJ1-1, with 9 bases lining up with TRBD1. Germline V gene sequence: CDR1 MNHNY, CDR2 SVGAGI (reference sequence). The V gene end was trimmed by 6 bases and the J gene end by 3 bases; junction bases not matched to a gene: 5. This CDR3 contains 14 residues. The CDR3 loop reads CASRGRDRDTEAFF. In DNA, the CDR3 is TGTGCCAGCAGGGGGAGGGACAGGGACACTGAAGCTTTCTTT.

V is TRBV6-5 and J is TRBJ2-2, with 8 nucleotides matching TRBD2. Per germline, CDR1 MNHEY and CDR2 SVGAGI. The CDR3 spans 14 residues. Trimming took 5 bases from V and 6 from J; bases not matched to a gene: 5. The CDR3 DNA reads as TGTGCCAGCAGTGACGGGAGGGCCCCCGGGGAGCTGTTTTTT. Translation: CASSDGRAPGELFF.

The chain employs TRBV7-3 and TRBJ2-1, with 9 bases lining up with TRBD2. CDR3 length: 15 residues. V trimming: 3 bases; J trimming: 6 bases; junction bases outside the gene matches: 6. Germline V gene data show CDR1 as SGHTA and CDR2 as FQGTGA. CDR3 protein: CASSLGLAPSNEQFF. CDR3 DNA sequence: TGTGCCAGCAGCTTGGGACTAGCCCCCTCCAATGAGCAGTTCTTC. The full variable domain, in which reference TRBV7-3 and TRBJ2-1 provide the parts outside the CDR3, is GAGVSQTPSNKVTEKGKYVELRCDPISGHTALYWYRQSLGQGPEFLIYFQGTGAADDSGLPNDRFFAVRPEGSVSTLKIQRTERGDSAVYLCASSLGLAPSNEQFFGPGTRLTVL.

The chain is built from TRBV5-4 and TRBJ2-2, with 10 nucleotides matching TRBD2. There are 17 residues in the CDR3. CDR1 SGHNT and CDR2 YYREEE come from the germline V gene (reference sequence). V shed 0 bases, J shed 6 bases, and the junction held 8 bases outside the gene matches. The CDR3 DNA reads TGTGCCAGCAGCTTGGGGGGTGCTAGCGGGAGTCCCGGGGAGCTGTTTTTT. This codes for CASSLGGASGSPGELFF.

This clone was counted between two and nine times. The V gene is TRBV5-1, the J gene TRBJ2-3, with D perhaps TRBD2 (6 bases). The ends were cut back, 3 bases at V and 2 bases at J, with 25 bases in the middle. There are 19 residues in the CDR3. From germline, CDR1 is SGHRS and CDR2 YFSETQ. The CDR3 is CASSSETGNVAGFTDTQYF. In DNA, the CDR3 is TGCGCCAGCAGCTCGGAAACGGGGAACGTGGCGGGGTTCACAGATACGCAGTATTTT.

V usage is TRBV19 and J usage is TRBJ2-7, with TRBD1 identical over 9 bases. J lost 3 bases, V lost 4 bases, and 4 bases had no gene match. The CDR3 consists of 14 residues. Looked up from germline, CDR1 is LNHDA and CDR2 is SQIVND (reference sequence). The CDR3 sequence is CASSTLTGGYEQYF. DNA for the CDR3: TGTGCCAGTAGTACCTTGACAGGGGGCTACGAGCAGTACTTC. The full variable domain, in which reference TRBV19 and TRBJ2-7 provide the parts outside the CDR3, is DGGITQSPKYLFRKEGQNVTLSCEQNLNHDAMYWYRQDPGQGLRLIYYSQIVNDFQKGDIAEGYSVSREKKESFPLTVTSAQKNPTAFYLCASSTLTGGYEQYFGPGTRLTVT.

This clone was counted only a few times. V gene TRBV10-3 combines with J gene TRBJ1-1; no clear D gene. CDR1 ENHRY and CDR2 SYGVKD come from the germline V gene. V dropped 2 bases and J dropped 1 base, with 8 bases sitting between them. This CDR3 comprises 14 residues. In nucleotides, the CDR3 is TGTGCCATCAGTGAGGTGAAAGAGAACACTGAAGCTTTCTTT. It specifies CAISEVKENTEAFF.

The chain has TRBV18 and TRBJ2-3, with a possible D match to TRBD2 (6 bases). Germline V gives CDR1 KGHSH, CDR2 LQKENI. Trimming stripped 3 bases from V and 0 bases from J, with 16 bases between. The CDR3 is made up of 17 amino acids. CDR3 nucleotides: TGTGCCAGCTCACCCCAATCTGGGGGGACTAGCACAGATACGCAGTATTTT. It translates to CASSPQSGGTSTDTQYF.

A word on this clone: Different DNA sequences within this sample yield the same CDR3. The V gene is TRBV4-1, the J gene TRBJ2-2; the D gene is possibly TRBD1 (6 bases). This CDR3 is built from 15 residues. Germline CDR1 and CDR2: MGHRA and YSYEKL. Trimming removed 1 base from V and 0 bases from J, with 6 bases in between. The CDR3 loop reads CASSQGQANTGELFF. The CDR3 DNA sequence: TGCGCCAGCAGCCAAGGACAGGCGAACACCGGGGAGCTGTTTTTT.

The chain combines TRBV11-2 with TRBJ2-3; TRBD2 matches 8 bases. The CDR3 spans 15 residues. V trimming: 0 bases; J trimming: 4 bases; junction bases outside the gene matches: 3. The germline V gene encodes CDR1 SGHAT and CDR2 FQNNGV. CDR3 DNA sequence: TGTGCCAGCAGCTTAGACAGGCGGGAGGCAGATACGCAGTATTTT. As protein: CASSLDRREADTQYF.

This chain uses TRBV4-2 with TRBJ2-1, with 8 bases that match TRBD2. The CDR3 contains 17 residues. Germline CDR1 reads LGHNA; CDR2 reads YNFKEQ. V was clipped by 1 base and J by 0 bases; unmatched bases: 5. The CDR3 nucleotides are TGTGCCAGCAGCCAAGGGACCGGGACTAGCTCCTACAATGAGCAGTTCTTC. Translated, it gives CASSQGTGTSSYNEQFF.

This sequence joins TRBV7-2 and TRBJ2-7; the D gene is possibly TRBD2 (6 bases). Germline values: CDR1 SGHTA, CDR2 FQGNSA. Trimming stripped 5 bases from V and 2 bases from J, with 19 bases between. This CDR3 region has 16 residues. CDR3 sequence reads: CASSPDRDLATYEQYF. The CDR3, as DNA: TGTGCCAGCAGCCCGGACCGGGACTTAGCTACCTACGAGCAGTACTTC. The whole variable domain, remainder taken from reference TRBV7-2 and TRBJ2-7, is GAGVSQSPSNKVTEKGKDVELRCDPISGHTALYWYRQSLGQGLEFLIYFQGNSAPDKSGLPSDRFSAERTGGSVSTLTIQRTQQEDSAVYLCASSPDRDLATYEQYFGPGTRLTVT.

V gene TRBV5-1 combines with J gene TRBJ2-6; D is undetermined. The V gene's germline CDR1 is SGHRS and CDR2 YFSETQ. This CDR3 spans 16 amino acids. The V gene lost 1 base and the J gene lost 1 base, with 9 bases spanning the gap. In DNA form, the CDR3 reads TGCGCCAGCAGCTTGCTCCAGGATTCTGGGGCCAACGTCCTGACTTTC. This gives the protein CASSLLQDSGANVLTF.

The V and J genes are TRBV13 and TRBJ2-1; D may be TRBD1 (6 bases). Trimming pared 5 bases from V and 6 bases from J, leaving 11 bases between. Germline CDR1 reads PRHDT; CDR2 reads FYEKMQ (reference sequence). This CDR3 is 13 amino acids long. CDR3 residues: CASSLNRANEQFF. DNA of the CDR3: TGTGCCAGCAGCCTAAACAGGGCCAATGAGCAGTTCTTC.

CDR3 region: CASSPTPGTSGRTDTQYF. The CDR3 nucleotides read TGTGCCAGCAGCCCCACACCCGGGACTAGCGGGAGGACAGATACGCAGTATTTT. The genes are TRBV11-1 and TRBJ2-3, with 15 bases identical to TRBD2. This CDR3 comprises 18 residues. The V and J ends lost 5 bases and 3 bases, in that order; junction bases with no gene match: 9. The germline V gene has CDR1 SGHAT and CDR2 FQDESV (reference sequence).

The chain is built from TRBV7-2 and TRBJ2-5; 7 bases map to TRBD2. Trimming at V came to 0 bases and at J to 7 bases, leaving 8 bases not matched to a gene. Germline CDR1 and CDR2: SGHTA and FQGNSA. The CDR3 covers 15 residues. The CDR3 protein is CASSLARAGEATQYF. The DNA for the CDR3 is TGTGCCAGCAGCTTAGCGCGGGCGGGAGAGGCGACCCAGTACTTC.

The chain links TRBV28 to TRBJ2-7, with 12 nucleotides matching TRBD2. This CDR3 spans 17 amino acids. The germline V gene has CDR1 MDHEN and CDR2 SYDVKM. Trimming at V came to 3 bases and at J to 0 bases, leaving 6 bases not matched to a gene. The CDR3 protein is CASSFLRTSGTSYEQYF. DNA of the CDR3: TGTGCCAGCAGTTTCTTGAGGACTAGCGGGACCTCCTACGAGCAGTACTTC.

In its sample, this clone was seen once. The V gene is TRBV5-1, the J gene TRBJ1-1; D is perhaps TRBD1 (6 bases). The germline gives CDR1 SGHRS, CDR2 YFSETQ. V lost 4 bases and J 4 bases, leaving 17 bases between the germline ends. This CDR3 has 15 residues. Written as DNA, the CDR3 is TGCGCCAGCAGCCTAGGACAGACCTGGGGCACTGAAGCTTTCTTT. It is translated as CASSLGQTWGTEAFF.

This chain links TRBV19 with TRBJ2-2; TRBD1 is a possible D gene (6 bases). This CDR3 region has 16 residues. Trimming shortened V by 4 bases and J by 0 bases, and 12 bases separated the two germline ends. Germline V gene lookup returns CDR1 LNHDA and CDR2 SQIVND (reference sequence). CDR3 nucleotide sequence: TGTGCCAGTAGTAACCCCGGGACAACGAACACCGGGGAGCTGTTTTTT. It specifies CASSNPGTTNTGELFF.

A remark on this clone: Different DNA sequences within this sample yield the same CDR3. V is TRBV6-5 and J is TRBJ2-7, with TRBD1 matching over 10 bases. Unmatched junction bases numbered 7, after V lost 9 bases and J lost 5 bases. The CDR3 is 13 residues long. Germline V gives CDR1 MNHEY, CDR2 SVGAGI. The CDR3 loop is CASSRDRGHEQYF. The CDR3 DNA is TGTGCCAGTTCCCGGGACAGGGGCCACGAGCAGTACTTC.

The sample holds a few counts of this clone. This chain connects TRBV27 to TRBJ1-2; D not certain. V was clipped by 0 bases and J by 3 bases, with 8 bases between them. CDR3 length equals 14 residues. Looked up from germline, CDR1 is MNHEY and CDR2 is SMNVEV (reference sequence). This CDR3 reads CASSLSRQDYGYTF. The CDR3 region has the DNA TGTGCCAGCAGTTTATCAAGGCAGGACTATGGCTACACCTTC.

This sequence joins TRBV9 and TRBJ2-1, with TRBD2 matching over 9 bases. The germline CDR1 and CDR2 sequences are SGDLS and YYNGEE. The CDR3 covers 14 residues. The J segment lost 8 bases and the V segment lost 2 bases, leaving 5 bases of the junction unmatched. The CDR3 DNA is TGTGCCAGCAGCGTGCGGGAGGGCCTCGATGAGCAGTTCTTC. This translates into CASSVREGLDEQFF.

The chain combines TRBV19 with TRBJ2-5; either TRBD1 or TRBD2 may supply D (6 bases each). The J call could be wrong; TRBJ2-7 is a better fit for the DNA end. Germline V gene sequence: CDR1 LNHDA, CDR2 SQIVND (reference sequence). CDR3 size: 15 residues. The CDR3 DNA follows: TGTGCCAGTGCCGGATTGCGGGACACAGCCTACGAGCAGTACTTC. Translated: CASAGLRDTAYEQYF.

This clone was detected only once. The rearrangement uses TRBV28 and TRBJ2-7; the match to TRBD1 covers 7 bases. The CDR3 is 14 residues long. Germline trimming cut 8 bases from V and 5 bases from J; bases unmatched to any gene: 12. Germline-derived CDR1 and CDR2 are MDHEN and SYDVKM. The CDR3 DNA follows: TGTGCCAGCCGGATCCGAGGGGGCTTGCACGAGCAGTACTTC. It translates to CASRIRGGLHEQYF.

The chain carries TRBV5-1 and TRBJ2-5; 7 nucleotides align to TRBD2. CDR1 is SGHRS and CDR2 is YFSETQ in the germline V gene. J was trimmed by 5 bases and V by 3 bases; bases with no gene match: 1. This CDR3 is built from 12 residues. The CDR3 reads CASSYGGETQYF. The DNA of the CDR3 is TGCGCCAGCAGCTACGGGGGGGAGACCCAGTACTTC.

J is TRBJ2-1 and V is TRBV11-2; 9 bases match TRBD2. The CDR3 length is 16 residues. V dropped 2 bases and J dropped 8; count of bases not matched to a gene: 10. In germline, CDR1 is SGHAT, CDR2 FQNNGV. The DNA of the CDR3 is TGTGCCAGCAGCTTACTGAGCGGGAGGTCCGGCGATGAGCAGTTCTTC. It specifies CASSLLSGRSGDEQFF. Using reference TRBV11-2 and TRBJ2-1 for the parts outside the CDR3, the full variable domain is EAGVAQSPRYKIIEKRQSVAFWCNPISGHATLYWYQQILGQGPKLLIQFQNNGVVDDSQLPKDRFSAERLKGVDSTLKIQPAKLEDSAVYLCASSLLSGRSGDEQFFGPGTRLTVL.